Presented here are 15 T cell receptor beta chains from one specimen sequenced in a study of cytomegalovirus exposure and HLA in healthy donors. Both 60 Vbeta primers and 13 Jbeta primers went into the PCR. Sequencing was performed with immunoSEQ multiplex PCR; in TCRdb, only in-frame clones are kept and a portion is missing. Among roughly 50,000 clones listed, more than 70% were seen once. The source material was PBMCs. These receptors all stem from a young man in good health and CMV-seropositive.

CDR3 sequence reads: CATSSDAVTVNEQYF. The CDR3 region has the DNA TGTGCCACCAGCAGCGACGCCGTGACTGTGAACGAGCAGTACTTC. The chain couples TRBV15 to TRBJ2-5; no clear D gene. The closer fit of TRBJ2-7 to the DNA end suggests the J call may be wrong. CDR3 length: 15 amino acids. The germline V gene encodes CDR1 LNHNV and CDR2 YYDKDF (reference sequence).

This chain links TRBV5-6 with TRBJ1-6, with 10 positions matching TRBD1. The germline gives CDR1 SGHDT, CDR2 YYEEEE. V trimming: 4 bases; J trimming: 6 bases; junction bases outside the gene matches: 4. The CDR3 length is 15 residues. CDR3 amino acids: CASSKRTGGNSPLHF. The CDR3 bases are TGTGCCAGCAGCAAGCGGACAGGGGGTAATTCACCCCTCCACTTT.

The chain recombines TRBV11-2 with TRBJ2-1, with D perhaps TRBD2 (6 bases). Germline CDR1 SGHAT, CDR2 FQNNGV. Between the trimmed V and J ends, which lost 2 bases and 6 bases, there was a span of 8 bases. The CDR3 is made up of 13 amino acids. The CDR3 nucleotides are TGTGCCAGCAGCTTACCTAGCGTCAATGAGCAGTTCTTC. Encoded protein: CASSLPSVNEQFF.

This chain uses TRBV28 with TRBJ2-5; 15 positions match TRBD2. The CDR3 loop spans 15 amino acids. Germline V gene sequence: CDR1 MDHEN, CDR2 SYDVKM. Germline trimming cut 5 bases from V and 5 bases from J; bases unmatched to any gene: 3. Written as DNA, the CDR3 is TGTGCCAGCAGTCGGACTAGCGGGGGGGGTGAGACCCAGTACTTC. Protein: CASSRTSGGGETQYF. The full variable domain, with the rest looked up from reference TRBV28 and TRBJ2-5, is DVKVTQSSRYLVKRTGEKVFLECVQDMDHENMFWYRQDPGLGLRLIYFSYDVKMKEKGDIPEGYSVSREKKERFSLILESASTNQTSMYLCASSRTSGGGETQYFGPGTRLLVL.

The CDR3: CASSDRGAVTDTQYF. The CDR3 nucleotides read TGTGCCAGTAGCGATAGAGGAGCAGTCACAGATACGCAGTATTTT. The rearrangement joins TRBV19 to TRBJ2-3; D call uncertain. Looked up from germline, CDR1 is LNHDA and CDR2 is SQIVND (reference sequence). This CDR3 is built from 15 residues. V gave up 6 bases and J gave up 2 bases, with 15 bases separating them.

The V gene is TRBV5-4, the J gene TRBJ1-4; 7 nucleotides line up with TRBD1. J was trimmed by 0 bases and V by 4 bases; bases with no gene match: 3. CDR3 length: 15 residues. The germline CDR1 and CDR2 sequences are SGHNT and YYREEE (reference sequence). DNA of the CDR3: TGTGCCAGCAGCCCAGGACAGGCAACTAATGAAAAACTGTTTTTT. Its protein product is CASSPGQATNEKLFF.

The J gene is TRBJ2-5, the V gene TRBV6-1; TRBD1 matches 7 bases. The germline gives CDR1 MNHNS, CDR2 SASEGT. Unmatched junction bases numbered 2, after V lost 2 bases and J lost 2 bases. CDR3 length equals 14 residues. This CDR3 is CASSEPGQQETQYF. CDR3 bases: TGTGCCAGCAGTGAACCGGGACAGCAAGAGACCCAGTACTTC.

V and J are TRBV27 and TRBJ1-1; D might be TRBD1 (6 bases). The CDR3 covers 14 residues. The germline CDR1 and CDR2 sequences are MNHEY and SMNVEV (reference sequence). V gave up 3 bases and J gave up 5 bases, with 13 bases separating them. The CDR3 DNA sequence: TGTGCCAGCAGTTTCTCGGGGGGCGGAACTGAAGCTTTCTTT. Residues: CASSFSGGGTEAFF.

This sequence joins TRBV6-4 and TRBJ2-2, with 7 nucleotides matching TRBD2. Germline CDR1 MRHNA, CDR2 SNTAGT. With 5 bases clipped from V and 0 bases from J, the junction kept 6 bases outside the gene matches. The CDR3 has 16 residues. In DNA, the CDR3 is TGTGCCAGCAGTCCCCGGGGAGGGCCGAACACCGGGGAGCTGTTTTTT. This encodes CASSPRGGPNTGELFF.

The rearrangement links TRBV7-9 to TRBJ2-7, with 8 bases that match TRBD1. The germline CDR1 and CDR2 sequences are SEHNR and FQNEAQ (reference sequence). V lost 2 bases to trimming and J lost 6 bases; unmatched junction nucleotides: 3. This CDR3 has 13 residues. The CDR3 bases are TGTGCCAGCAGCTTATTGACAGGGGCCGAGCAGTACTTC. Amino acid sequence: CASSLLTGAEQYF.

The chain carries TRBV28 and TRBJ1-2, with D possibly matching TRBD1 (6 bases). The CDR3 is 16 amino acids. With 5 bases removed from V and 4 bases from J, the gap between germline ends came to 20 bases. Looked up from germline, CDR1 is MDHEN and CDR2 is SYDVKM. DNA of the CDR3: TGTGCCAGCAGTACCCCCCTACAGATGGGGGCCTATGGCTACACCTTC. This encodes CASSTPLQMGAYGYTF.

CDR3 sequence reads: CASSLSGFYEQYF. CDR3 coding DNA: TGTGCCAGCAGTTTGTCGGGGTTCTACGAGCAGTACTTC. The rearrangement uses TRBV27 and TRBJ2-7, with D maybe TRBD2 (5 bases). V was clipped by 3 bases and J by 3 bases, with 9 bases between them. Germline V lookup: CDR1 MNHEY, CDR2 SMNVEV (reference sequence). This CDR3 contains 13 residues.

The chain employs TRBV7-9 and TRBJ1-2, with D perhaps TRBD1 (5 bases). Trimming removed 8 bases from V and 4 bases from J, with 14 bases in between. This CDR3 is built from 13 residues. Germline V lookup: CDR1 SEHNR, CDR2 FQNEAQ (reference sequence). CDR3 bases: TGTGCCAGCGGGGGGACGGGGACCTATGGCTACACCTTC. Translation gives CASGGTGTYGYTF.

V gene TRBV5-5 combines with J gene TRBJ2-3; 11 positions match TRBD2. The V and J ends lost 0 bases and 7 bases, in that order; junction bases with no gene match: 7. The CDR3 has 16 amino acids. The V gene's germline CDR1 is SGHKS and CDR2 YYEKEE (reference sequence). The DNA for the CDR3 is TGTGCCAGCAGCTTGGGGGCTAGCGGGGGGTTAAATACGCAGTATTTT. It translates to CASSLGASGGLNTQYF.

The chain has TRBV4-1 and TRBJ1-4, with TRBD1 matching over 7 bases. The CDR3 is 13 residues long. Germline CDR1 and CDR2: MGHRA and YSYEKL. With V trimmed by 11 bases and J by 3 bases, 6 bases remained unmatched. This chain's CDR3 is CAATGQANEKLFF. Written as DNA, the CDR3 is TGCGCCGCGACTGGACAGGCTAATGAAAAACTGTTTTTT.